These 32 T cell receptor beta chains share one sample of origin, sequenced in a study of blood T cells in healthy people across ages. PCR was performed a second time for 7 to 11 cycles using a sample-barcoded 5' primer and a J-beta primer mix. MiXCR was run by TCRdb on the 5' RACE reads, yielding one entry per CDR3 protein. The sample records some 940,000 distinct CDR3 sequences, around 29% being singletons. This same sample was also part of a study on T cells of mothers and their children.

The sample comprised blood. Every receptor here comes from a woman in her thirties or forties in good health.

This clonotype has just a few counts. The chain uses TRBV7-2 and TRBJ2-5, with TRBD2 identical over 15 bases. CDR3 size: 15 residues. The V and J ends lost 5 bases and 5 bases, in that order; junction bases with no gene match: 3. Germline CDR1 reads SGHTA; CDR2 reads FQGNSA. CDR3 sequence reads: CASSGLAGGWETQYF. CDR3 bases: TGTGCCAGCAGCGGACTAGCGGGGGGGTGGGAGACCCAGTACTTC.

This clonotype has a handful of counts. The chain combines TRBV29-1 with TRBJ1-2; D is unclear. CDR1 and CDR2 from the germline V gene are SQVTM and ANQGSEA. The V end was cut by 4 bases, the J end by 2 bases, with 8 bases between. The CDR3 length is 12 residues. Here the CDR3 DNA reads TGCAGCGTTGGCAGCCACAACTATGGCTACACCTTC. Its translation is CSVGSHNYGYTF.

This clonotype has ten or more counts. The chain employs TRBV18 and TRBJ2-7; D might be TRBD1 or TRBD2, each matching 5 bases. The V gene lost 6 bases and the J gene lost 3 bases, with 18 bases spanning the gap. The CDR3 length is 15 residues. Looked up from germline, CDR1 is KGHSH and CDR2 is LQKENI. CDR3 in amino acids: CASSPTAGGLYEQYF. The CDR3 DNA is TGTGCCAGCTCCCCAACGGCTGGGGGTCTCTACGAGCAGTACTTC.

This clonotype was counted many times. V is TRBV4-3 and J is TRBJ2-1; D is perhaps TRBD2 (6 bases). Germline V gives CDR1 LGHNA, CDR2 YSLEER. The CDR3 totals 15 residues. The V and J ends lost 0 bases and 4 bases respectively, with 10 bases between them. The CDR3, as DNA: TGCGCCAGCAGCCAAGATCGAGGGACTTACAATGAGCAGTTCTTC. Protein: CASSQDRGTYNEQFF.

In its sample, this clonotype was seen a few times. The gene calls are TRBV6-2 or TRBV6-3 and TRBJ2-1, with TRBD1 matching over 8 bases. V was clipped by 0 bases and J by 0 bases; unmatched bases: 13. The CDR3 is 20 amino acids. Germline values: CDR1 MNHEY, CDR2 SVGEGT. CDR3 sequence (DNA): TGTGCCAGCAGTTACTCTAGGACAGGGCCGCTTCAACGCTCCTACAATGAGCAGTTCTTC. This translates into CASSYSRTGPLQRSYNEQFF.

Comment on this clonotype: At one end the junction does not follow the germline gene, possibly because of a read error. As DNA, the CDR3 is TGTGCCAGCACCTTGGGCAGGGGGTACCAAGAGACCCAGTACTTC. It encodes CASTLGRGYQETQYF. V usage is TRBV5-4 and J usage is TRBJ2-5, with 7 bases matching TRBD1. From germline, CDR1 is SGHNT and CDR2 YYREEE (reference sequence). The CDR3 spans 15 residues.

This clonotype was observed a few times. The CDR3 region has the DNA TGTGCCAGCAGCACGGGACAGATTAATGAAAAACTGTTTTTT. Its protein product is CASSTGQINEKLFF. The gene calls are TRBV6-6 and TRBJ1-4; 7 bases are a match to TRBD1. The V gene's germline CDR1 is MNHNY and CDR2 SVGAGI (reference sequence). The CDR3 sequence is 14 residues long. V trimming: 6 bases; J trimming: 4 bases; junction bases outside the gene matches: 5.

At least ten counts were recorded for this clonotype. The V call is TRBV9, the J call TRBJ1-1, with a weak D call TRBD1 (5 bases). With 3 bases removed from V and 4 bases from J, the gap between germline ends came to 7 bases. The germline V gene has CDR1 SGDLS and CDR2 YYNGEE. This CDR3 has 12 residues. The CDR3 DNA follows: TGTGCCAGCAGCGCCGGGGGCACTGAAGCTTTCTTT. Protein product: CASSAGGTEAFF.

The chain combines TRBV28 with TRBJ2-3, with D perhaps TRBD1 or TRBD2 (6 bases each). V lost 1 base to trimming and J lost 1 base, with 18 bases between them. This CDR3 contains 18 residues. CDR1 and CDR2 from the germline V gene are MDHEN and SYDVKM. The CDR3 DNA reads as TGTGCCAGCAGTTTATTAGGGGGAGGTACTTGGGGCACAGATACGCAGTATTTT. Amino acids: CASSLLGGGTWGTDTQYF.

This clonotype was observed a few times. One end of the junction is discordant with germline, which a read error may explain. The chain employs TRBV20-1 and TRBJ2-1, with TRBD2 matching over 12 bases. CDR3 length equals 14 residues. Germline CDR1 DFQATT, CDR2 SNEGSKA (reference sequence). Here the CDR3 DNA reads TGCAGTGCCCCGCTAGCGGGGGGGTACAATGGGCAGTTCTTC. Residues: CSAPLAGGYNGQFF.

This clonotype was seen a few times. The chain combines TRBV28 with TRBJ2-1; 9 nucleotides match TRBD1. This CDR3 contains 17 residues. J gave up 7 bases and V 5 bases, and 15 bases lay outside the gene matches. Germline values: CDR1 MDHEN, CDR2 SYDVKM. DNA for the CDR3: TGTGCCAGCAGTGGCAGATCACCGGGACAGGGTCGGAATGAGCAGTTCTTC. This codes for CASSGRSPGQGRNEQFF.

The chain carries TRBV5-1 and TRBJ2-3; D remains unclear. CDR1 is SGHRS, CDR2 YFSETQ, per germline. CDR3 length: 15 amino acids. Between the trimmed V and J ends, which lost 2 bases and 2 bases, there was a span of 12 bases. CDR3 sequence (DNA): TGCGCCAGCAGCTTCCCGGACCAAAACACAGATACGCAGTATTTT. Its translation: CASSFPDQNTDTQYF. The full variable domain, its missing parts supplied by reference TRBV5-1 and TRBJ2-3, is KAGVTQTPRYLIKTRGQQVTLSCSPISGHRSVSWYQQTPGQGLQFLFEYFSETQRNKGNFPGRFSGRQFSNSRSEMNVSTLELGDSALYLCASSFPDQNTDTQYFGPGTRLTVL.

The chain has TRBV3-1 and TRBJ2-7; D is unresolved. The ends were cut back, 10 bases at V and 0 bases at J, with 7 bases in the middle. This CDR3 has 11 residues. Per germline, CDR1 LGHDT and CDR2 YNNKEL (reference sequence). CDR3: CATGPSYEQYF. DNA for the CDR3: TGTGCCACGGGCCCCTCCTACGAGCAGTACTTC.

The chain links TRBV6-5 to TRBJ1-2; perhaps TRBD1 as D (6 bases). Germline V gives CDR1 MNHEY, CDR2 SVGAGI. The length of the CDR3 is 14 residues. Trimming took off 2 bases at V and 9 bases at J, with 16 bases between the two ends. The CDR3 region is CASSYGGAGESYTF. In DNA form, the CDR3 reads TGTGCCAGCAGTTACGGGGGGGCCGGAGAGAGCTACACCTTC.

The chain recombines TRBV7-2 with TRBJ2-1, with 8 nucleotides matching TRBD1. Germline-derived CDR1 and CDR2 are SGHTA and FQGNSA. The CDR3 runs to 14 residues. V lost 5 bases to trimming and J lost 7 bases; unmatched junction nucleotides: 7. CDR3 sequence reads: CASSVRGLGNEQFF. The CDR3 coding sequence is TGTGCCAGCAGCGTCAGGGGGCTGGGGAATGAGCAGTTCTTC.

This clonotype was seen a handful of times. This chain's CDR3 is CSAGVASGVREQYF. In DNA, the CDR3 is TGCAGCGCTGGAGTCGCGAGCGGGGTTAGGGAGCAGTACTTC. V is TRBV29-1 and J is TRBJ2-4; TRBD2 aligns across 7 bases. The germline V gene encodes CDR1 SQVTM and CDR2 ANQGSEA. The length of the CDR3 is 14 residues. The ends lost 7 bases at V and 13 bases at J; junction bases unmatched: 19.

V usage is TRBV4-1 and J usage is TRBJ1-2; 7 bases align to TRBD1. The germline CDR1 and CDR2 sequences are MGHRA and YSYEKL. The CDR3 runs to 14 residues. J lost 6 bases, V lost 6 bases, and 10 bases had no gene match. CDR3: CASRGPGTDNGYTF. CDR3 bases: TGCGCCAGCAGAGGCCCCGGGACAGACAATGGCTACACCTTC.

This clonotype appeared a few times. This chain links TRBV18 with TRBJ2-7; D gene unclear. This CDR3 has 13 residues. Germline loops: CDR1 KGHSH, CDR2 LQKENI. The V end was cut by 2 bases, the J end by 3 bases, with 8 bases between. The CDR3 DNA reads TGTGCCAGCTCACCAGACACATTCTACGAGCAGTACTTC. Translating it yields CASSPDTFYEQYF.

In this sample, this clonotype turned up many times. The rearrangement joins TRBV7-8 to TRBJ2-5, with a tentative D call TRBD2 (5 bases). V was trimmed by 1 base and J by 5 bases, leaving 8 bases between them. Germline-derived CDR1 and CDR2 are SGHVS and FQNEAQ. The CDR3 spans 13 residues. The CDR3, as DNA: TGTGCCAGCAGCTTAGTGAGGGTCGAGACCCAGTACTTC. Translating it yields CASSLVRVETQYF.

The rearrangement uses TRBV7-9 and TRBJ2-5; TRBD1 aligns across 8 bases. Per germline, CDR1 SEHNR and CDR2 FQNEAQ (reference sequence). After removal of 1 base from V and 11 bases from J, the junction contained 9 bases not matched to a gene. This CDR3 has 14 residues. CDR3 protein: CASSLVGQGNEQYF. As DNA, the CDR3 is TGTGCCAGCAGCTTAGTTGGACAGGGCAATGAGCAGTACTTC.

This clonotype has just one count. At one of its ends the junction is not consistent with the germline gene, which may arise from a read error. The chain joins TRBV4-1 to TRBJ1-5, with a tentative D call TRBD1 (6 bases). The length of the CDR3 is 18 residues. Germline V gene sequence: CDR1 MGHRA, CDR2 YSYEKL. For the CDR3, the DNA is TGCGCCAGCAGCCAAGATCGGCGAGACAGGAGGAGCAATCGGCCCCAGCATTTT. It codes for CASSQDRRDRRSNRPQHF.

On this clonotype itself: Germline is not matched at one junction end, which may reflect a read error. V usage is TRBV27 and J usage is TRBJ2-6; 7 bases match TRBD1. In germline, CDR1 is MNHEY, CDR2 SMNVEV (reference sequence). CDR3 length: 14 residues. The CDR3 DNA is TGTGCCAGCAGGGGACAGACTGGGGCCAACATCCTGACTTTC. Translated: CASRGQTGANILTF.

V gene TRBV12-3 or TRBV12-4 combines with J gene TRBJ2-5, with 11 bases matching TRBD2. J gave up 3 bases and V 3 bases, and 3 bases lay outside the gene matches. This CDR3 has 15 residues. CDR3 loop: CASSFKLAGEETQYF. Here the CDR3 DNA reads TGTGCCAGCAGTTTTAAACTAGCGGGGGAAGAGACCCAGTACTTC.

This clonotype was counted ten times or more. CDR3 nucleotide sequence: TGTGCCAGCAGCGTAGGCGGGAGCAATCAGCCCCAGCATTTT. Translated: CASSVGGSNQPQHF. The chain uses TRBV9 and TRBJ1-5; the D is unclear. The germline CDR1 and CDR2 sequences are SGDLS and YYNGEE. V was pared by 0 bases and J by 1 base, with 5 bases between. The CDR3 spans 14 residues.

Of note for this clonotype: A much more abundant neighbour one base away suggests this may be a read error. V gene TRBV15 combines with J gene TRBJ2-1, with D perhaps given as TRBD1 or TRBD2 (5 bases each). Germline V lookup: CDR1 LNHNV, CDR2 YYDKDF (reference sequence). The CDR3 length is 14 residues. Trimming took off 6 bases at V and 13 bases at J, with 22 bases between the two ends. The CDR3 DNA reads TGTGCCACCAGGCCGGCAAGCGAGGGTGGGACCCAGTTCTTC. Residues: CATRPASEGGTQFF.

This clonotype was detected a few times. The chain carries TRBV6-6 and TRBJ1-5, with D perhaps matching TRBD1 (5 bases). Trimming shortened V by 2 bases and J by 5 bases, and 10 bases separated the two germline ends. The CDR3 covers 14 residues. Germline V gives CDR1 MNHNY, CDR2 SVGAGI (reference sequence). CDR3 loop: CASSYPEGYQPQHF. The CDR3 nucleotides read TGTGCCAGCAGTTACCCCGAGGGGTATCAGCCCCAGCATTTT.

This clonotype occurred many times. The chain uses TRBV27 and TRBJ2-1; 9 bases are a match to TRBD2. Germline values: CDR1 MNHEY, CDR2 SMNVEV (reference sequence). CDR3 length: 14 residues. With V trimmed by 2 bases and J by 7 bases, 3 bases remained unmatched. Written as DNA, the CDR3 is TGTGCCAGCAGTTTAGCGGGGGGGGTAAATGAGCAGTTCTTC. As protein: CASSLAGGVNEQFF.

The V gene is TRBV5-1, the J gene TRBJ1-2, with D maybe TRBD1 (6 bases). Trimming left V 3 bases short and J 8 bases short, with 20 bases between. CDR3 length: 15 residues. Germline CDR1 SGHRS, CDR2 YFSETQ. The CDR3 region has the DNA TGCGCCAGCAGCTCCTATTTACAGGGATCGTCCGGCTACACCTTC. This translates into CASSSYLQGSSGYTF.

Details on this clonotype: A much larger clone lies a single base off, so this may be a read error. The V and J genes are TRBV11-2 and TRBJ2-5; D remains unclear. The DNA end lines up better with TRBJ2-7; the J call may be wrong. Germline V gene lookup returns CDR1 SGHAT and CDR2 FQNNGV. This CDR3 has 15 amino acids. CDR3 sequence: CASSPLPGSCYEQYF. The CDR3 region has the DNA TGTGCCAGCAGCCCCCTCCCAGGCAGCTGCTACGAGCAGTACTTC.

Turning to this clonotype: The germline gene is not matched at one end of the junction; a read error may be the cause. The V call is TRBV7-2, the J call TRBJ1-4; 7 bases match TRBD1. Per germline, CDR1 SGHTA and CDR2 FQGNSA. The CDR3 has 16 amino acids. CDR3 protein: CASTPWSGGLNERLFF. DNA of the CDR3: TGTGCCAGCACCCCTTGGTCAGGGGGGCTTAATGAAAGACTGTTTTTT.

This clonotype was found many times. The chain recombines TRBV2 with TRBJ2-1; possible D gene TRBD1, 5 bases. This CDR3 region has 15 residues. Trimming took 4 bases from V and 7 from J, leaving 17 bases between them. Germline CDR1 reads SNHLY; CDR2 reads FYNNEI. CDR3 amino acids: CASSVIMGRVNEQFF. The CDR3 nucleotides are TGTGCCAGCAGTGTGATCATGGGCAGGGTTAATGAGCAGTTCTTC.

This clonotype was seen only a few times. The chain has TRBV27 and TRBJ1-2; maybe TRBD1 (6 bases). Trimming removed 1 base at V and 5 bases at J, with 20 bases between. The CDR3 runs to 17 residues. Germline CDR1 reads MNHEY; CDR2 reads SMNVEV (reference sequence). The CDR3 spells CASSLFGGPNLLYGYTF. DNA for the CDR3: TGTGCCAGCAGTTTATTCGGGGGCCCTAACCTCCTTTATGGCTACACCTTC.